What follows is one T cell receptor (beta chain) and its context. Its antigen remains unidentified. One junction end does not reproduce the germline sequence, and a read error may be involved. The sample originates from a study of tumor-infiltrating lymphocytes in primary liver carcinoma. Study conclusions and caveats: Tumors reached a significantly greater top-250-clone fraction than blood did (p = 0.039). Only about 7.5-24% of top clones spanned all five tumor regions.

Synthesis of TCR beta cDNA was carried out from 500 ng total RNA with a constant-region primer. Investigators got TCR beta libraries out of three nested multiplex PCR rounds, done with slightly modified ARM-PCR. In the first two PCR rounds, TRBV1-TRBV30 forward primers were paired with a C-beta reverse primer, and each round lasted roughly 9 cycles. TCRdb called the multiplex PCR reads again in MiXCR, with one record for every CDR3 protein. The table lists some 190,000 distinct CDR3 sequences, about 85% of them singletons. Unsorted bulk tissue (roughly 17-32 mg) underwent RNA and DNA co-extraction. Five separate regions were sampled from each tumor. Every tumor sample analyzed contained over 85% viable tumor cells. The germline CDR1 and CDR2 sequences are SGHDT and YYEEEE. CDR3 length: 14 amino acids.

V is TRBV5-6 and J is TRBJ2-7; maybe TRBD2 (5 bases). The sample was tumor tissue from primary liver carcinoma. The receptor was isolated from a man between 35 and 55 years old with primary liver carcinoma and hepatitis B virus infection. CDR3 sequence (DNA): TGTGCCAGCAGCCTGGACTTAAGCTCCTATGAGCAGTATTTC. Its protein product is CASSLDLSSYEQYF.